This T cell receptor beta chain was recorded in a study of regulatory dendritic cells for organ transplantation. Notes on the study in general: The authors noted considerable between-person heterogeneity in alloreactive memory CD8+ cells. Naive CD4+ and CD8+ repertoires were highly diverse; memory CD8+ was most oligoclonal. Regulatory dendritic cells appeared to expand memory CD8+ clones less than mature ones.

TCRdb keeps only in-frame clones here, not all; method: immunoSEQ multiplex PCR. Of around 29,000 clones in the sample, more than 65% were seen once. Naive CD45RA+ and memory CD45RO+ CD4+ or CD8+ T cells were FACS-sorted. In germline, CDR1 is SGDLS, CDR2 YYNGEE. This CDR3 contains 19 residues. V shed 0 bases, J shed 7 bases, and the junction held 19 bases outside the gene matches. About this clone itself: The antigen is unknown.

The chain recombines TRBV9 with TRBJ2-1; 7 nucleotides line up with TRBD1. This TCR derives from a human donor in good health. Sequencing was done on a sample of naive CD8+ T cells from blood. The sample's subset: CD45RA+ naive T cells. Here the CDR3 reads CASSVGGQETFALGNEQFF. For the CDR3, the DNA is TGTGCCAGCAGCGTAGGAGGACAGGAGACTTTCGCTCTTGGGAATGAGCAGTTCTTC.